These 20 T cell receptor beta chains came from one sample sequenced in a study of regulatory T cells in long-lasting Graves disease. For TCR beta, libraries came from iRepertoire HTBI primers and Arm-PCR of CDR3 regions. TCRdb re-called the multiplex PCR reads through MiXCR, storing one row per CDR3 protein. The table records 440,000 or so distinct CDR3 sequences, around 15% of them present only once. Time point meaning: newly diagnosed GD, antithyroid drugs for less than 3 months. Extracted RNA from PBMCs served as the source of the TCR library. These data are also associated with another study on T cells in Graves' hyperthyroidism and ophthalmopathy.

The specimen was peripheral blood mononuclear cells (PBMCs), collected at new diagnosis, from a patient treated with antithyroid drugs. The source of these receptors is a woman between 25 and 40 years old with Graves disease.

Worth noting for this clonotype: A read error may produce the germline difference seen at one junction end. The chain combines TRBV2 with TRBJ1-2, with a possible D match to TRBD1 (5 bases). This CDR3 region has 14 residues. The germline V gene encodes CDR1 SNHLY and CDR2 FYNNEI. The CDR3 is CATSEDKAIGGYTF. CDR3 nucleotide sequence: TGTGCCACCAGTGAGGACAAGGCCATTGGGGGCTACACCTTC.

Ten or more counts support this clonotype. This chain uses TRBV28 with TRBJ2-3, with a tentative D call TRBD2 (6 bases). The CDR3 runs 17 residues. From germline, CDR1 is MDHEN and CDR2 SYDVKM. V lost 7 bases and J 2 bases, leaving 22 bases between the germline ends. The CDR3 DNA follows: TGTGCCAGCACCGCCCCGTCGGGGGAGGACCACACAGATACGCAGTATTTT. Protein product: CASTAPSGEDHTDTQYF.

The chain links TRBV12-3 or TRBV12-4 to TRBJ1-4; no definite D call. The ends were cut back, 5 bases at V and 7 bases at J, with 17 bases in the middle. The CDR3 sequence is 15 residues long. The CDR3, as DNA: TGTGCCAGCAGTGTGGGAGATACGCAGAGTGAAAAACTGTTTTTT. Residues: CASSVGDTQSEKLFF.

This clonotype occurred many times. The J gene is TRBJ2-5, the V gene TRBV12-3 or TRBV12-4; no clear D gene. V was pared by 5 bases and J by 2 bases, with 18 bases between. The CDR3 loop spans 16 amino acids. CDR3 loop: CASSPPVGYGQETQYF. CDR3 bases: TGTGCCAGCAGTCCCCCGGTGGGTTATGGGCAAGAGACCCAGTACTTC.

This clonotype was found many times. V gene TRBV20-1 combines with J gene TRBJ2-7, with 8 nucleotides matching TRBD1. Germline CDR1 reads DFQATT; CDR2 reads SNEGSKA (reference sequence). The CDR3 runs to 13 residues. V lost 3 bases to trimming and J lost 6 bases; unmatched junction nucleotides: 7. The CDR3 bases are TGCAGTGCTAGCGCTAAAACAGGGGGCGAGCAGTACTTC. It translates to CSASAKTGGEQYF.

Notes on this clonotype: The junction differs from germline at one of its ends, possibly a read error. V and J are TRBV27 and TRBJ2-6; D is unresolved. This CDR3 is 18 amino acids long. Per the germline V gene, CDR1 is MNHEY and CDR2 is SMNVEV (reference sequence). This CDR3 is CASFSWGNPRSEANVLTF. The CDR3 region has the DNA TGTGCCAGTTTCAGCTGGGGTAATCCTCGCTCTGAGGCCAACGTCCTGACTTTC.

This clonotype was observed a handful of times. The chain carries TRBV6-1 and TRBJ2-5, with a tentative D call TRBD2 (6 bases). From germline, CDR1 is MNHNS and CDR2 SASEGT. V lost 4 bases, J lost 4 bases, and 16 bases lay in between. This CDR3 is 15 amino acids long. The CDR3 nucleotides are TGTGCCAGCAGTGTCAGGGATATCGGGGGAGAGACCCAGTACTTC. Translation: CASSVRDIGGETQYF.

Ten or more counts support this clonotype. This chain connects TRBV2 to TRBJ2-7; D call uncertain. Germline V gene data show CDR1 as SNHLY and CDR2 as FYNNEI. Between the trimmed V and J ends, which lost 2 bases and 5 bases, there was a span of 4 bases. The CDR3 contains 11 residues. CDR3 DNA: TGTGCCAGCAGTGAATGGGACGAGCAGTACTTC. Protein: CASSEWDEQYF.

As concerns this clonotype: Since a much larger clone is just one base distant, this may be a read error. This chain links TRBV7-2 with TRBJ2-1; TRBD2 matches 13 bases. This CDR3 comprises 16 residues. Looked up from germline, CDR1 is SGHTA and CDR2 is FQGNSA. V was pared by 7 bases and J by 9 bases, with 12 bases of the junction left unmatched. The CDR3 protein is CASNPSGTSGMGEQFF. The CDR3 coding sequence is TGTGCCAGCAACCCGAGCGGGACTAGCGGGATGGGTGAGCAGTTCTTC.

This clonotype showed up many times. V is TRBV24-1 and J is TRBJ1-2; TRBD1 agrees at 8 bases. Germline trimming cut 2 bases from V and 3 bases from J; bases unmatched to any gene: 4. CDR1 is KGHDR and CDR2 is SFDVKD in the germline V gene. The length of the CDR3 is 15 residues. The chain's CDR3 is CATSDSGGPDYGYTF. CDR3 DNA sequence: TGTGCCACCAGTGATTCAGGGGGCCCCGACTATGGCTACACCTTC.

In its sample, this clonotype was seen many times. V usage is TRBV7-2 and J usage is TRBJ2-1; TRBD2 might be the D (7 bases). Germline assignment: CDR1 SGHTA and CDR2 FQGNSA. Trimming left V 2 bases short and J 9 bases short, with 20 bases between. The CDR3 spans 16 residues. CDR3 nucleotides: TGTGCCAGCAGCTTATCGGGCGGGAGAGGAGGGGGTGAGCAGTTCTTC. Encoded protein: CASSLSGGRGGGEQFF.

This clonotype was seen only a few times. It differs at one base from a far larger clone, so likely a read error. The chain joins TRBV2 to TRBJ2-1; D could derive from TRBD1 or TRBD2 (7 bases each). The J call may be incorrect, as the DNA end agrees better with TRBJ2-5. The CDR3 sequence is 13 residues long. CDR1 SNHLY and CDR2 FYNNEI come from the germline V gene. This CDR3 reads CASSVQGGETQYF. The CDR3 nucleotides read TGTGCCAGCAGTGTGCAGGGGGGGGAGACCCAGTACTTC.

This clonotype was counted between two and nine times. The junction does not match germline at one end; this may be a read error. This chain links TRBV5-1 with TRBJ2-5; D not certain. The CDR3 contains 13 residues. Per the germline V gene, CDR1 is SGHRS and CDR2 is YFSETQ. The CDR3 is CASSGYRQETQYF. The CDR3 coding sequence is TGTGCCAGCAGTGGATATCGCCAAGAGACCCAGTACTTC.

This clonotype showed up many times. The chain links TRBV11-2 to TRBJ1-5; TRBD1 matches 9 bases. Germline CDR1 SGHAT, CDR2 FQNNGV. The V and J ends lost 4 bases and 1 base, in that order; junction bases with no gene match: 2. This CDR3 spans 15 amino acids. CDR3 sequence reads: CASSYRGLSNQPQHF. CDR3 bases: TGTGCCAGCAGCTACAGGGGGCTGAGCAATCAGCCCCAGCATTTT.

This clonotype was recorded a few times. The chain combines TRBV3-1 with TRBJ2-7; TRBD2 aligns across 9 bases. CDR1 and CDR2 from the germline V gene are LGHDT and YNNKEL (reference sequence). This CDR3 comprises 19 residues. J gave up 5 bases and V 1 base, and 18 bases lay outside the gene matches. CDR3 sequence: CASSQAPPSGRYLFDEQYF. The CDR3 DNA sequence: TGTGCCAGCAGCCAAGCCCCCCCCAGCGGGAGGTACCTGTTCGACGAGCAGTACTTC.

Notes on this clonotype: The junction and the germline gene differ at one end; a read error may be behind it. J is TRBJ1-5 and V is TRBV2, with D unresolved. Germline V lookup: CDR1 SNHLY, CDR2 FYNNEI. CDR3 length equals 14 residues. The CDR3 nucleotides read TGTACCAGCAAACCGGACGGTAGCAATCAGCCCCAGCATTTT. Protein sequence: CTSKPDGSNQPQHF.

This clonotype was recorded at least ten times. This chain uses TRBV12-3 or TRBV12-4 with TRBJ2-3; D is ambiguous. The CDR3 has 15 residues. The germline V and J ends were trimmed by 0 bases and 0 bases, with 7 bases remaining between them. In DNA form, the CDR3 reads TGTGCCAGCAGTTTAGCGGGAACTAGCACAGATACGCAGTATTTT. This codes for CASSLAGTSTDTQYF.

This clonotype was seen ten or more times. The chain couples TRBV7-9 to TRBJ2-5; TRBD1 matches 10 bases. CDR3 length: 18 amino acids. The germline gives CDR1 SEHNR, CDR2 FQNEAQ (reference sequence). The V gene end was trimmed by 3 bases and the J gene end by 5 bases; junction bases not matched to a gene: 15. As DNA, the CDR3 is TGTGCCAGCAGCTTCGCCGGGACAGGGGCGGGAAGGATGGAGACCCAGTACTTC. It codes for CASSFAGTGAGRMETQYF.

The rearrangement uses TRBV20-1 and TRBJ1-5, with 9 bases lining up with TRBD1. Germline lookup yields CDR1 DFQATT and CDR2 SNEGSKA (reference sequence). The CDR3 is made up of 15 amino acids. The V gene end was trimmed by 1 base and the J gene end by 6 bases; junction bases not matched to a gene: 7. The DNA of the CDR3 is TGCAGTGCTAGAGCGAGGACAGGGGAAAGTCAGCCCCAGCATTTT. It encodes CSARARTGESQPQHF.

The table lists this clonotype with many counts. This chain links TRBV18 with TRBJ1-1; perhaps TRBD1 as D (5 bases). The CDR3 runs to 12 residues. Germline loops: CDR1 KGHSH, CDR2 LQKENI. Trimming left V 4 bases short and J 7 bases short, with 10 bases between. Written as DNA, the CDR3 is TGTGCCAGCTCACAGCAGGGAGTTGAAGCTTTCTTT. Translated, it gives CASSQQGVEAFF.